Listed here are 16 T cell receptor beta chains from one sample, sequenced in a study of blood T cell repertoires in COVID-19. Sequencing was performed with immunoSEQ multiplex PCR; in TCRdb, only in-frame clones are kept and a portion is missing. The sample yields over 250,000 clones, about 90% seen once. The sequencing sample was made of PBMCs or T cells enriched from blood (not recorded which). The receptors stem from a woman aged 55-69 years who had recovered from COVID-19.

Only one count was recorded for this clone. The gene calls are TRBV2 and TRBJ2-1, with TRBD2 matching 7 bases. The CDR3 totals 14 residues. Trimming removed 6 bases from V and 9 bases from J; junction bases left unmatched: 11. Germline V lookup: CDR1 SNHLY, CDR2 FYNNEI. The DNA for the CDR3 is TGTGCCAGCAGGGACGGGGCGGGGGAAGGTGAGCAGTTCTTC. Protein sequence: CASRDGAGEGEQFF.

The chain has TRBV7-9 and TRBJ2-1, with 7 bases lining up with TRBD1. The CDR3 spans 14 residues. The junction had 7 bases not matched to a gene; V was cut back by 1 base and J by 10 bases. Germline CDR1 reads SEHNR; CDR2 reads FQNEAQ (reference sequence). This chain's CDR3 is CASSLGQGYWEQFF. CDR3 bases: TGTGCCAGCAGCTTAGGACAGGGATACTGGGAGCAGTTCTTC.

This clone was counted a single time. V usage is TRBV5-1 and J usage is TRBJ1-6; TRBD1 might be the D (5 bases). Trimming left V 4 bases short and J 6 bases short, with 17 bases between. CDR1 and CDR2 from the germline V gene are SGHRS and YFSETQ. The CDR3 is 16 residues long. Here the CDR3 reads CASSPGLGGINSPLHF. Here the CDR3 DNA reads TGCGCCAGCAGCCCGGGCCTGGGGGGTATTAATTCACCCCTCCACTTT.

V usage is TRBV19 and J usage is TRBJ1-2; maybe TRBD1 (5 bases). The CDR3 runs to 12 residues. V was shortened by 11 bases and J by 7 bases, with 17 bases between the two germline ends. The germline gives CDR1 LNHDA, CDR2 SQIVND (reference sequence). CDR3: CASAGGFGGYTF. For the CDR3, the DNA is TGTGCCTCAGCTGGGGGGTTTGGTGGCTACACCTTC. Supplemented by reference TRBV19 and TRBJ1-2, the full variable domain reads DGGITQSPKYLFRKEGQNVTLSCEQNLNHDAMYWYRQDPGQGLRLIYYSQIVNDFQKGDIAEGYSVSREKKESFPLTVTSAQKNPTAFYLCASAGGFGGYTFGSGTRLTVV.

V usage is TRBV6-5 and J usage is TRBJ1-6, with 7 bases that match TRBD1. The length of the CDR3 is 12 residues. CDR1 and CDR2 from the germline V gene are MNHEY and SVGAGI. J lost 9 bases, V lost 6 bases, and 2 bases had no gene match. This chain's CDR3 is CASSQGVSPLHF. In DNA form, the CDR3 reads TGTGCCAGCAGCCAGGGGGTTTCACCCCTCCACTTT.

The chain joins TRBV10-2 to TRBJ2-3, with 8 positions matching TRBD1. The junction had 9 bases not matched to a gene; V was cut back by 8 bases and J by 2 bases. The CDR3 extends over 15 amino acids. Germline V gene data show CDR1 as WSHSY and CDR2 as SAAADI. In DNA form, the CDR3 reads TGCGCCAGCCAGACAGGGGATTCATTCACAGATACGCAGTATTTT. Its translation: CASQTGDSFTDTQYF.

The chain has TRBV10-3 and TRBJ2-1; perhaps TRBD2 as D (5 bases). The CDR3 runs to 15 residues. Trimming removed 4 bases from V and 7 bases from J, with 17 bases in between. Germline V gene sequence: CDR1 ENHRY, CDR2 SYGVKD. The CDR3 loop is CAISAERREGNEQFF. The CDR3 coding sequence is TGTGCCATCAGTGCGGAGCGGAGAGAAGGAAATGAGCAGTTCTTC.

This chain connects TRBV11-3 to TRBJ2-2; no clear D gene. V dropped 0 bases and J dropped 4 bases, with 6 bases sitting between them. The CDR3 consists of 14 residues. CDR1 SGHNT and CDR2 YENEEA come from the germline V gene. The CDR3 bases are TGTGCCAGCAGCTTAGATGGCACCACCGGGGAGCTGTTTTTT. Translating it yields CASSLDGTTGELFF.

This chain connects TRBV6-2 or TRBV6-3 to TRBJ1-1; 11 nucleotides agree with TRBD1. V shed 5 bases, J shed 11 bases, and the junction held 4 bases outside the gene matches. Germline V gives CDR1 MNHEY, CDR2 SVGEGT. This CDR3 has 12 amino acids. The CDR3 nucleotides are TGTGCCAGCAGTGGACAGGGGGCGTGGGCTTTCTTT. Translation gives CASSGQGAWAFF.

The chain's CDR3 is CASSSQRVRTDTQYF. Here the CDR3 DNA reads TGTGCCAGCAGCTCACAGCGGGTACGCACAGATACGCAGTATTTT. The chain has TRBV7-8 and TRBJ2-3, with D possibly matching TRBD2 (6 bases). Germline V CDR1 and CDR2: SGHVS, FQNEAQ. V lost 4 bases, J lost 1 base, and 12 bases lay in between. This CDR3 contains 15 residues.

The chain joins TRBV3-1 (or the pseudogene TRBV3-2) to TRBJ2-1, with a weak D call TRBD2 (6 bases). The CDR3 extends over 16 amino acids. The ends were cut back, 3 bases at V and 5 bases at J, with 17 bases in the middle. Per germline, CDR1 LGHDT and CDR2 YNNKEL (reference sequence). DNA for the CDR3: TGTGCCAGCAGCCAGGAATCGGGAGAAGGTCACAATGAGCAGTTCTTC. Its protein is CASSQESGEGHNEQFF.

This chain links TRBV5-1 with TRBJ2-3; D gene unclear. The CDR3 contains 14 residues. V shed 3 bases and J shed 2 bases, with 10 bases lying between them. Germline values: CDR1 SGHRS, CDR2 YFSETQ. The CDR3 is CASSSEKLTDTQYF. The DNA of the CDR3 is TGCGCCAGCAGCTCTGAAAAACTCACAGATACGCAGTATTTT.

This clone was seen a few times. This CDR3 is CASSNFRGRGGYTF. DNA of the CDR3: TGTGCCAGCAGCAACTTCAGGGGTCGAGGTGGCTACACCTTC. The chain couples TRBV7-2 to TRBJ1-2; possible D gene TRBD1, 6 bases. CDR3 length equals 14 residues. V dropped 5 bases and J dropped 7 bases, with 17 bases sitting between them. CDR1 and CDR2 from the germline V gene are SGHTA and FQGNSA.

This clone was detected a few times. In DNA, the CDR3 is TGTGCCTGGAGAAACGGGGGGGCCGACACCGGGGAGCTGTTTTTT. As protein: CAWRNGGADTGELFF. The rearrangement uses TRBV30 and TRBJ2-2; TRBD2 aligns across 8 bases. The CDR3 loop spans 15 amino acids. V lost 3 bases to trimming and J lost 3 bases; unmatched junction nucleotides: 6. Germline CDR1 and CDR2: GTSNPN and SVGIG (reference sequence).

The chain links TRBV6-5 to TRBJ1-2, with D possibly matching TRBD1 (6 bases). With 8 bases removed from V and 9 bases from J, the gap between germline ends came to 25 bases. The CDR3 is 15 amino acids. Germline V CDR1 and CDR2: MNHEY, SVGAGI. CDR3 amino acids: CASRPGDFLEWRYTF. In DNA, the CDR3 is TGTGCCAGCCGGCCAGGGGATTTCCTGGAGTGGCGCTACACCTTC.

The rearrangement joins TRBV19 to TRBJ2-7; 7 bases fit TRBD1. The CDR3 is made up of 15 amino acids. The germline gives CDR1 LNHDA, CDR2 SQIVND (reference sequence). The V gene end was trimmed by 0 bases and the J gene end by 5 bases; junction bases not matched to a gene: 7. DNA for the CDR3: TGTGCCAGTAGTATAGAAGCGAGACAGGGTGACGAGCAGTACTTC. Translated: CASSIEARQGDEQYF.